This T cell receptor beta chain was identified during a study of T cell repertoires and HLA-DP antigens. Comments on this clone: Its antigen is unidentified.

For pre-culture CD4+ samples, the target was around 200,000 T cell genomes. Measured with immunoSEQ multiplex PCR; TCRdb has only the in-frame clones, and not every one. This table holds about 73,000 clones, just under 80% found once. The CDR3 sequence is 14 residues long. CDR1 and CDR2 from the germline V gene are SNHLY and FYNNEI. V lost 5 bases and J lost 7, with 14 bases in between. The sample taken for sequencing was CD4+ T cells from PBMCs. This clonotype was obtained from a man aged 60 to 69 in good health and CMV-seronegative. This chain connects TRBV2 to TRBJ1-4; the D gene is possibly TRBD1 (5 bases). The CDR3 spells CASSLRDVGEKLFF. The CDR3 DNA reads TGTGCCAGCAGTCTACGGGACGTTGGTGAAAAACTGTTTTTT.